Below are 21 T cell receptor beta chains sequenced from a single sample in a study of blood T cell repertoires in COVID-19. Only in-frame clones appear in the TCRdb table, and some are missing; sequencing was by immunoSEQ multiplex PCR. The sample records roughly 380,000 clones, 89% being singletons. The sequenced material came from peripheral blood. The receptors originated from a woman in her thirties or forties with COVID-19, enrolled during active disease.

This chain connects TRBV12-5 to TRBJ1-2; D gene unclear. V lost 5 bases and J 2 bases, leaving 12 bases between the germline ends. The CDR3 runs 14 residues. Per germline, CDR1 LGHNT and CDR2 FRNRAP. The CDR3 loop reads CASGEMGFNYGYTF. In DNA, the CDR3 is TGTGCTAGTGGTGAGATGGGCTTCAACTATGGCTACACCTTC.

The chain carries TRBV7-2 and TRBJ2-7; D might be TRBD1 (6 bases). This CDR3 comprises 15 residues. The germline V gene encodes CDR1 SGHTA and CDR2 FQGNSA. V was shortened by 2 bases and J by 2 bases, with 13 bases between the two germline ends. The CDR3 is CASSLRNRDPYEQYF. CDR3 coding DNA: TGTGCCAGCAGCTTACGGAACAGGGACCCCTACGAGCAGTACTTC.

This clone was counted a few times. V and J are TRBV7-2 and TRBJ1-5, with D tentatively TRBD1 (6 bases). Per germline, CDR1 SGHTA and CDR2 FQGNSA. The CDR3 runs 15 residues. The V end was cut by 3 bases, the J end by 2 bases, with 11 bases between. Written as DNA, the CDR3 is TGTGCCAGCAGCTTGGACAGTGGGGGCAATCAGCCCCAGCATTTT. This codes for CASSLDSGGNQPQHF. Looking up the rest from reference TRBV7-2 and TRBJ1-5 gives the full variable domain: GAGVSQSPSNKVTEKGKDVELRCDPISGHTALYWYRQSLGQGLEFLIYFQGNSAPDKSGLPSDRFSAERTGGSVSTLTIQRTQQEDSAVYLCASSLDSGGNQPQHFGDGTRLSIL.

The chain links TRBV7-3 to TRBJ2-1; the D gene is possibly TRBD2 (5 bases). Trimming pared 5 bases from V and 9 bases from J, leaving 8 bases between. In germline, CDR1 is SGHTA, CDR2 FQGTGA. This CDR3 has 11 amino acids. The CDR3 loop is CASSNSGEQFF. The CDR3 region has the DNA TGTGCCAGCAGCAACAGCGGTGAGCAGTTCTTC.

The V and J genes are TRBV24-1 and TRBJ1-1, with D uncertain. Germline CDR1 reads KGHDR; CDR2 reads SFDVKD. The V end lost 0 bases, the J end lost 3 bases, and 7 bases lay between the germline ends. The CDR3 runs to 14 residues. The CDR3 protein is CATSDLRGHTEAFF. Written as DNA, the CDR3 is TGTGCCACCAGTGATTTGCGAGGGCACACTGAAGCTTTCTTT.

J is TRBJ1-1 and V is TRBV28; TRBD1 aligns across 10 bases. Germline trimming cut 6 bases from V and 4 bases from J; bases unmatched to any gene: 5. The CDR3 extends over 14 amino acids. Per germline, CDR1 MDHEN and CDR2 SYDVKM. CDR3 in amino acids: CASSLGTGVTEAFF. The CDR3 DNA reads as TGTGCCAGCAGCTTGGGGACAGGGGTCACTGAAGCTTTCTTT.

The chain uses TRBV27 and TRBJ2-5; 7 nucleotides match TRBD1. Trimming cost V 5 bases and J 7 bases; bases outside gene matches: 10. The CDR3 loop spans 14 amino acids. The germline gives CDR1 MNHEY, CDR2 SMNVEV (reference sequence). The CDR3 nucleotides read TGTGCCAGCAGTGCGACAGGGATGGTAGGGACCCAGTACTTC. It specifies CASSATGMVGTQYF.

The CDR3 nucleotides are TGTGCCATTAGTAGCGGCCGCGGCTATGAAGCTTTCTTT. Translation gives CAISSGRGYEAFF. The J gene is TRBJ1-1, the V gene TRBV10-3; no clear D. Per germline, CDR1 ENHRY and CDR2 SYGVKD. V lost 9 bases and J lost 7, with 18 bases in between. The length of the CDR3 is 13 residues.

The chain is built from TRBV7-3 and TRBJ2-1; 10 positions match TRBD2. The germline V gene has CDR1 SGHTA and CDR2 FQGTGA. CDR3 length equals 15 residues. Trimming at V came to 4 bases and at J to 6 bases, leaving 6 bases not matched to a gene. The CDR3 loop reads CASSSQLAGSNEQFF. CDR3 bases: TGTGCCAGCAGCTCCCAACTAGCGGGGAGCAATGAGCAGTTCTTC.

A few counts support this clone. The V and J genes are TRBV4-3 and TRBJ1-3; possibly TRBD1 for D (5 bases). The length of the CDR3 is 18 residues. Trimming shortened V by 0 bases and J by 0 bases, and 15 bases separated the two germline ends. Per germline, CDR1 LGHNA and CDR2 YSLEER. CDR3 bases: TGCGCCAGCAGCCAAGAAAGGTCCAGGGCGCTCTCTGGAAACACCATATATTTT. Translating it yields CASSQERSRALSGNTIYF.

The chain employs TRBV18 and TRBJ1-1; D might be TRBD1 (6 bases). The CDR3 spans 15 residues. V lost 6 bases and J lost 1, with 15 bases in between. In germline, CDR1 is KGHSH, CDR2 LQKENI. The CDR3 bases are TGTGCCAGCTCCCTACAACCGACAGGGAACACTGAAGCTTTCTTT. This translates into CASSLQPTGNTEAFF.

The chain recombines TRBV6-2 or TRBV6-3 with TRBJ1-5; 8 positions agree with TRBD1. Unmatched junction bases numbered 19, after V lost 5 bases and J lost 7 bases. Germline V lookup: CDR1 MNHEY, CDR2 SVGEGT. The CDR3 length is 18 residues. CDR3 in amino acids: CASSPNYLDRGGNQPQHF. The CDR3 region has the DNA TGTGCCAGCAGTCCCAATTACTTAGACAGGGGAGGAAACCAGCCCCAGCATTTT.

The V gene is TRBV6-2 or TRBV6-3, the J gene TRBJ2-7; 9 bases map to TRBD1. Losses at the gene ends were 2 bases for V and 3 bases for J; bases not matched to a gene: 8. CDR1 MNHEY and CDR2 SVGEGT come from the germline V gene. The CDR3 sequence is 16 residues long. The CDR3 loop is CASSYMGGQGSYEQYF. CDR3 nucleotide sequence: TGTGCCAGCAGTTACATGGGTGGACAGGGGAGCTACGAGCAGTACTTC.

The J gene is TRBJ1-2, the V gene TRBV12-3 or TRBV12-4; D not certain. Trimming removed 3 bases at V and 2 bases at J, with 7 bases between. This CDR3 is 13 amino acids long. The CDR3, as DNA: TGTGCCAGCAGTTTTACGGGGAACTATGGCTACACCTTC. Its translation is CASSFTGNYGYTF.

The chain uses TRBV4-1 and TRBJ2-7, with a weak D call TRBD1 (5 bases). Trimming removed 0 bases from V and 0 bases from J, with 12 bases in between. The CDR3 is 16 amino acids. The germline V gene has CDR1 MGHRA and CDR2 YSYEKL. CDR3 in DNA: TGCGCCAGCAGCCAAGACGCAGGGAACCCCTCCTACGAGCAGTACTTC. This sequence encodes CASSQDAGNPSYEQYF.

The genes are TRBV10-3 and TRBJ1-3, with D possibly TRBD1 on 6 matching bases. V was pared by 5 bases and J by 4 bases, with 15 bases between. The CDR3 sequence is 15 residues long. Germline-derived CDR1 and CDR2 are ENHRY and SYGVKD. CDR3 nucleotide sequence: TGTGCCATCAGTCCACAGGGAATAGGCGGAAACACCATATATTTT. Protein: CAISPQGIGGNTIYF.

The genes are TRBV2 and TRBJ2-7, with 7 bases fitting TRBD2. This CDR3 region has 15 residues. In germline, CDR1 is SNHLY, CDR2 FYNNEI. Germline trimming cut 3 bases from V and 6 bases from J; bases unmatched to any gene: 11. CDR3 in DNA: TGTGCCAGCAGTGATTGGGGGGGGTTTGGATCCGAGCAGTACTTC. Residues: CASSDWGGFGSEQYF.

The genes are TRBV6-5 and TRBJ1-5; a weak D match, TRBD1 (6 bases). The CDR3 sequence is 15 residues long. Per the germline V gene, CDR1 is MNHEY and CDR2 is SVGAGI. Trimming left V 6 bases short and J 5 bases short, with 17 bases between. The CDR3 region is CASRAVVAGDQPQHF. The CDR3 DNA is TGTGCCAGCAGGGCCGTGGTGGCAGGGGATCAGCCCCAGCATTTT.

CDR3 bases: TGTGCCAGTAGTATTAACAGGGACGATAACTATGGCTACACCTTC. It is translated as CASSINRDDNYGYTF. The chain joins TRBV19 to TRBJ1-2; D is perhaps TRBD1 (6 bases). Germline V gene data show CDR1 as LNHDA and CDR2 as SQIVND (reference sequence). Trimming took off 3 bases at V and 1 base at J, with 12 bases between the two ends. The CDR3 extends over 15 amino acids.

The chain couples TRBV6-5 to TRBJ1-2; no clear D. The CDR3 has 14 residues. The V end was cut by 0 bases, the J end by 7 bases, with 12 bases between. The germline gives CDR1 MNHEY, CDR2 SVGAGI. Here the CDR3 DNA reads TGTGCCAGCAGTTACTCTCCGGGTTTAACTGGCTACACCTTC. Protein product: CASSYSPGLTGYTF.

J is TRBJ1-1 and V is TRBV15, with 11 bases lining up with TRBD1. The CDR3 totals 14 residues. The trim removed 3 bases at V and 7 bases at J, leaving 4 bases unmatched. From germline, CDR1 is LNHNV and CDR2 YYDKDF (reference sequence). DNA for the CDR3: TGTGCCACCAGCAGCGGACAGGGGGCGATTGAAGCTTTCTTT. As protein: CATSSGQGAIEAFF.